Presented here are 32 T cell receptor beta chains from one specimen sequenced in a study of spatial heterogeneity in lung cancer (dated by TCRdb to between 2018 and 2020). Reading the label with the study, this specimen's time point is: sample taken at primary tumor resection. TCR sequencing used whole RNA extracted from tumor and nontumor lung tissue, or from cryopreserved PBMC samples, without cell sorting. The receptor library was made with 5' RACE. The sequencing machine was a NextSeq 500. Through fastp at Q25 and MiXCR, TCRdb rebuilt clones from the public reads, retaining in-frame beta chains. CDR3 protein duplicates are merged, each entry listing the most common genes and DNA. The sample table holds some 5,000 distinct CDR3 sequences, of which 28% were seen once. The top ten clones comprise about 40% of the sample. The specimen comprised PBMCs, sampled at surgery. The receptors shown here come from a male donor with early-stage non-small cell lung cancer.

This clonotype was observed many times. CDR3 nucleotide sequence: TGTGCCAGCAGTGAACAGACCGAGACCCAGTACTTC. Translating gives CASSEQTETQYF. The chain carries TRBV2 and TRBJ2-5; no firm D call. CDR1 SNHLY and CDR2 FYNNEI come from the germline V gene. V gave up 2 bases and J gave up 5 bases, with 6 bases separating them. The CDR3 extends over 12 amino acids.

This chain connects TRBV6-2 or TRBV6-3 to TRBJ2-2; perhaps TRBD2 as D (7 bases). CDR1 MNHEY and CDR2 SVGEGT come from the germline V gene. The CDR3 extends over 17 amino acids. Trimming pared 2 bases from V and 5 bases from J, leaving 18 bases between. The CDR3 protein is CASSYPVRGRRTGELFF. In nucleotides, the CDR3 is TGTGCCAGCAGTTACCCCGTGCGGGGGCGCCGGACCGGGGAGCTGTTTTTT.

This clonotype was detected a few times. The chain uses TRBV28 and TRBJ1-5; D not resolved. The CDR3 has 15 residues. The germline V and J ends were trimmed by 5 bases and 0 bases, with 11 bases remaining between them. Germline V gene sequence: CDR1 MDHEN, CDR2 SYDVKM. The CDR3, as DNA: TGTGCCAGCAGTGTGGTTTGGGGTAGCAATCAGCCCCAGCATTTT. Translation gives CASSVVWGSNQPQHF. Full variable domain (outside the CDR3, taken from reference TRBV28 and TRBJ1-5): DVKVTQSSRYLVKRTGEKVFLECVQDMDHENMFWYRQDPGLGLRLIYFSYDVKMKEKGDIPEGYSVSREKKERFSLILESASTNQTSMYLCASSVVWGSNQPQHFGDGTRLSIL.

The CDR3 region is CASSPFGTSQETQYF. The CDR3 region has the DNA TGTGCCAGCAGCCCCTTCGGGACATCACAAGAGACCCAGTACTTC. The rearrangement links TRBV7-7 to TRBJ2-5; TRBD1 might be the D (6 bases). V was cut by 5 bases and J by 2 bases, with 15 bases left in between. The CDR3 is 15 residues long. Germline CDR1 and CDR2: SSHAT and FNYEAQ (reference sequence).

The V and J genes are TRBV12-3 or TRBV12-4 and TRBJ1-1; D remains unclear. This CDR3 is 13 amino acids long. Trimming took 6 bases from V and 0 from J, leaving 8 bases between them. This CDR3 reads CASSTQVNTEAFF. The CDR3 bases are TGTGCCAGCAGCACTCAGGTGAACACTGAAGCTTTCTTT.

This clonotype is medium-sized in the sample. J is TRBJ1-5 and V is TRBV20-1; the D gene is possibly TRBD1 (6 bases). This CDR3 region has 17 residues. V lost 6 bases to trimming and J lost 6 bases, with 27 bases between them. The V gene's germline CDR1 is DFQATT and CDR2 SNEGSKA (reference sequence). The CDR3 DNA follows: TGCAGTGCCAATGCGGCTGGCAGGGGCCGCAGGCGTCAGCCCCAGCATTTT. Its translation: CSANAAGRGRRRQPQHF.

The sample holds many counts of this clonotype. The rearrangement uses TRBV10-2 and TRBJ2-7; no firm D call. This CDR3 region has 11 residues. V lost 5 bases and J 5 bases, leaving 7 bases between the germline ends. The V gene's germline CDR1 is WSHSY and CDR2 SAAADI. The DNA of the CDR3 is TGCGCCAGCAGTTGGCAGGACGAGCAGTACTTC. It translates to CASSWQDEQYF.

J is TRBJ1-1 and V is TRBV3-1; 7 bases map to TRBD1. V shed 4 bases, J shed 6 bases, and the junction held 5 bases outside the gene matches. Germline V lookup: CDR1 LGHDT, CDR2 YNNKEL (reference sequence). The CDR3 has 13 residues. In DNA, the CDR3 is TGTGCCAGCAGCCCCATCGGGACAGCTGAAGCTTTCTTT. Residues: CASSPIGTAEAFF.

Written as DNA, the CDR3 is TGTGCCAGCAGCTTATCAGGGGCTTGGGAAAAACTGTTTTTT. Translated, it gives CASSLSGAWEKLFF. V gene TRBV11-1 combines with J gene TRBJ1-4; perhaps TRBD1 as D (6 bases). Germline V gives CDR1 SGHAT, CDR2 FQDESV (reference sequence). V lost 2 bases and J 8 bases, leaving 12 bases between the germline ends. The CDR3 extends over 14 amino acids.

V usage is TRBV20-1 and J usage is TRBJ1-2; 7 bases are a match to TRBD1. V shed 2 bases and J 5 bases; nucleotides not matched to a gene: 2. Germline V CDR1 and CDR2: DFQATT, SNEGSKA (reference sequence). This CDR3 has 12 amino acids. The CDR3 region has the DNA TGCAGTGCTAGACCACAGGGGTATGGCTACACCTTC. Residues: CSARPQGYGYTF.

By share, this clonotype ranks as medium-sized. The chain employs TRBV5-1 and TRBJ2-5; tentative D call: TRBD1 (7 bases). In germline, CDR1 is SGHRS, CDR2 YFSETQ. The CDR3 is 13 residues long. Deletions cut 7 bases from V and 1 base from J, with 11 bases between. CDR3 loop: CASWGDSQETQYF. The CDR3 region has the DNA TGCGCCAGCTGGGGGGACAGCCAAGAGACCCAGTACTTC. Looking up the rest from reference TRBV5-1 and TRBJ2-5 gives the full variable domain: KAGVTQTPRYLIKTRGQQVTLSCSPISGHRSVSWYQQTPGQGLQFLFEYFSETQRNKGNFPGRFSGRQFSNSRSEMNVSTLELGDSALYLCASWGDSQETQYFGPGTRLLVL.

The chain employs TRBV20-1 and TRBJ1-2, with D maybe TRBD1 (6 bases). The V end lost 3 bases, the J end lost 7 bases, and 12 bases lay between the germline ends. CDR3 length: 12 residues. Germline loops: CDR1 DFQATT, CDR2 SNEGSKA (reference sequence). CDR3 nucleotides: TGCAGTGCTAGGCCCCAGGGGTTTGGCTACACCTTC. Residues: CSARPQGFGYTF.

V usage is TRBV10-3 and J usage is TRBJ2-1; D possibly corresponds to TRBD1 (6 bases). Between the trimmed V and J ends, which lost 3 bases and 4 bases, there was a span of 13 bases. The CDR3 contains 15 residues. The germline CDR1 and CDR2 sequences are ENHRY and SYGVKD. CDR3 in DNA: TGTGCCATCAGTGACGACAGGTCCAATTACAATGAGCAGTTCTTC. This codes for CAISDDRSNYNEQFF.

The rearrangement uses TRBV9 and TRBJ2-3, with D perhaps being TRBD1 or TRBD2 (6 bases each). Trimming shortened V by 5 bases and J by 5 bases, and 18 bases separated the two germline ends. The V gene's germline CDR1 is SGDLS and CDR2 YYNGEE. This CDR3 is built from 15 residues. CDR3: CASSLGGEYRDTQYF. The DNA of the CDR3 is TGTGCCAGCAGTCTCGGGGGCGAGTATAGAGATACGCAGTATTTT.

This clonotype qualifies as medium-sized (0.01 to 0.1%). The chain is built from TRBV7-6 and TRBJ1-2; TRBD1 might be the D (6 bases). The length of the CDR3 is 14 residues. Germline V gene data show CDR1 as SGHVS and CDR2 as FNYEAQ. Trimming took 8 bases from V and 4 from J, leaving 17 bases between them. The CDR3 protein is CASSDIDRTYGYTF. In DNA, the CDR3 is TGTGCCAGCTCCGATATTGACAGGACCTATGGCTACACCTTC. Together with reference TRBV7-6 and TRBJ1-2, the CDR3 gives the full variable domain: GAGVSQSPRYKVTKRGQDVALRCDPISGHVSLYWYRQALGQGPEFLTYFNYEAQQDKSGLPNDRFSAERPEGSISTLTIQRTEQRDSAMYRCASSDIDRTYGYTFGSGTRLTVV.

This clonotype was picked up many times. The CDR3, as DNA: TGTGCCTGGAGTGTAGGCGAGAATCAGCCCCAGCATTTT. It encodes CAWSVGENQPQHF. The V and J genes are TRBV30 and TRBJ1-5; D remains unclear. The CDR3 covers 13 residues. V was shortened by 0 bases and J by 4 bases, with 7 bases between the two germline ends. Germline CDR1 is GTSNPN and CDR2 is SVGIG (reference sequence).

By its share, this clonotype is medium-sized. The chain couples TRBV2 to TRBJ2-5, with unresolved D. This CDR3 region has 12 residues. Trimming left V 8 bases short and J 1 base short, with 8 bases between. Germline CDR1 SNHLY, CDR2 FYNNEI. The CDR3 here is CASSSLQETQYF. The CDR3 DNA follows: TGTGCCAGCTCAAGCCTCCAAGAGACCCAGTACTTC.

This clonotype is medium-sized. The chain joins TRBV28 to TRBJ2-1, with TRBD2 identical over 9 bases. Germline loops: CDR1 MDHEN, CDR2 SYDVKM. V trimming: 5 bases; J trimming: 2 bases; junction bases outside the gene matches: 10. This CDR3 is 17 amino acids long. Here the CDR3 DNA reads TGTGCCAGCAGTCCCCAGGGTAGCGGGAGAGCCTACAATGAGCAGTTCTTC. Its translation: CASSPQGSGRAYNEQFF.

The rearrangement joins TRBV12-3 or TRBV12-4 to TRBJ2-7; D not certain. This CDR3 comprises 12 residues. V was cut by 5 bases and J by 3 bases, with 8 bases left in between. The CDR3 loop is CASSHTYYEQYF. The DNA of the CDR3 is TGTGCCAGCAGTCACACATACTACGAGCAGTACTTC.

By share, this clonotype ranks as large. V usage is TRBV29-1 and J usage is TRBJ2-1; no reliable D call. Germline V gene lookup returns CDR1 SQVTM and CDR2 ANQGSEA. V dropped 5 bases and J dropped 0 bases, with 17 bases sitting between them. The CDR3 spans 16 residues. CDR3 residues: CSVSPWEPSSYNEQFF. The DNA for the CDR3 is TGCAGCGTTAGCCCCTGGGAACCAAGCTCCTACAATGAGCAGTTCTTC.

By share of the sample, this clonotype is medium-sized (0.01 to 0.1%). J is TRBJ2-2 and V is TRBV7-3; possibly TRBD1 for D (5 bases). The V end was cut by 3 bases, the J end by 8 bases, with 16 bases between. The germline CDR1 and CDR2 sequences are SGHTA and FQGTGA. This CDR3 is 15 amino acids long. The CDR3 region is CASSFGALEPGELFF. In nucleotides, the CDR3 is TGTGCCAGCAGCTTTGGGGCCTTAGAGCCTGGGGAGCTGTTTTTT.

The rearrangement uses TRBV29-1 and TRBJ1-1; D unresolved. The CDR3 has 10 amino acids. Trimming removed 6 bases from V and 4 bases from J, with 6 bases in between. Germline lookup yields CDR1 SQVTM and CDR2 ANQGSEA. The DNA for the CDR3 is TGCAGCGTCGCGGGCACTGAAGCTTTCTTT. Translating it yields CSVAGTEAFF.

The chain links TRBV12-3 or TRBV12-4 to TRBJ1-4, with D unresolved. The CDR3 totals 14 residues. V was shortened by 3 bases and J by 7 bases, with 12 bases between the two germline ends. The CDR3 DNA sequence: TGTGCCAGCAGTTTGTCGGCAAGAGGTGAAAAACTGTTTTTT. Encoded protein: CASSLSARGEKLFF.

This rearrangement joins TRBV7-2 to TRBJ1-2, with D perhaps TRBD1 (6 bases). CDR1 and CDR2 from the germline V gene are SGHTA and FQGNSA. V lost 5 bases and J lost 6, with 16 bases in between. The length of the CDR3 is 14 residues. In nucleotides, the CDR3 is TGTGCCAGCAGCCCGAGTCAGGGGCTCGATGGCTACACCTTC. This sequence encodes CASSPSQGLDGYTF. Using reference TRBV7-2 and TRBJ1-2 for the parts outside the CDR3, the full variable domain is GAGVSQSPSNKVTEKGKDVELRCDPISGHTALYWYRQSLGQGLEFLIYFQGNSAPDKSGLPSDRFSAERTGGSVSTLTIQRTQQEDSAVYLCASSPSQGLDGYTFGSGTRLTVV.

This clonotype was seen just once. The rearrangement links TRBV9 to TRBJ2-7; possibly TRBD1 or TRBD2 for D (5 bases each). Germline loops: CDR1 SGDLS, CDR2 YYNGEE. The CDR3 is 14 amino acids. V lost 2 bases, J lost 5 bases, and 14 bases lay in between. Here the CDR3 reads CASSVGPGTDEQYF. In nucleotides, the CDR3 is TGTGCCAGCAGCGTCGGACCCGGGACCGACGAGCAGTACTTC.

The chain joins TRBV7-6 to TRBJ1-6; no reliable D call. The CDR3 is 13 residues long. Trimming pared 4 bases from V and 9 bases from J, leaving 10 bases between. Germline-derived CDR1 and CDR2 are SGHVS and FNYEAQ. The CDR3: CASSWGSSSPLHF. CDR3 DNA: TGTGCCAGCAGCTGGGGAAGTAGTTCACCCCTCCACTTT.

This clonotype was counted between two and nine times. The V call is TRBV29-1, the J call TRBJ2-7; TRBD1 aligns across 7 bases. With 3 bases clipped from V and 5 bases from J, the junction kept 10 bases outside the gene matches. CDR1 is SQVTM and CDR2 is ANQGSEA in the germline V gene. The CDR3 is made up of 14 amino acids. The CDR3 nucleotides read TGCAGCGTTGAGGGCGTGACAGGGTTCGACGAGCAGTACTTC. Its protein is CSVEGVTGFDEQYF.

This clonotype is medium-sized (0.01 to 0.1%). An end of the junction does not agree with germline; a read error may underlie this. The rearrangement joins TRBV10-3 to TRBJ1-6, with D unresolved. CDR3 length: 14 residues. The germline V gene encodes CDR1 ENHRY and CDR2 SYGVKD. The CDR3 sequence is CAIWDGERSLPLHF. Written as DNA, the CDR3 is TGTGCCATCTGGGATGGAGAGCGAAGTTTGCCCCTCCATTTT.

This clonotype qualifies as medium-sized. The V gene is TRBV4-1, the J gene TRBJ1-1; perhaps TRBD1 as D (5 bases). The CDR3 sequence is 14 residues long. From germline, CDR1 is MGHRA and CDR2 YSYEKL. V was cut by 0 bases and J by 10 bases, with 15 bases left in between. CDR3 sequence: CASSQEQVAPGAFF. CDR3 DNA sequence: TGCGCCAGCAGCCAAGAACAGGTGGCCCCGGGAGCTTTCTTT.

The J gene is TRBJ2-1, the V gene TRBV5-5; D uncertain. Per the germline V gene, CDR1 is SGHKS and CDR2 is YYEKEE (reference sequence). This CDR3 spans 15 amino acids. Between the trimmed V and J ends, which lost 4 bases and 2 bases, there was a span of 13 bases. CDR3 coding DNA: TGTGCCAGCAGCGTACGACTGGAAACCTACAATGAGCAGTTCTTC. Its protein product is CASSVRLETYNEQFF.

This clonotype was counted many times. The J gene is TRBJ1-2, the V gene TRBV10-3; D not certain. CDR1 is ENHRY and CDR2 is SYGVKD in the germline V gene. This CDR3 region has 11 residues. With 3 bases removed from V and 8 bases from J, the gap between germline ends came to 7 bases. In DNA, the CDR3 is TGTGCCATCAGTGACGGGGTCGGCTACACCTTC. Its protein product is CAISDGVGYTF.

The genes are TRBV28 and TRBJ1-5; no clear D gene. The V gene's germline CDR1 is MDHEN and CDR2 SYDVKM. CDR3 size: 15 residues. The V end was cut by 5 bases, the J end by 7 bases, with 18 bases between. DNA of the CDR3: TGTGCCAGCAGTCCTCTACGGGCAAAGGAACAGCCCCAGCATTTT. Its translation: CASSPLRAKEQPQHF.